These T cell receptor beta chains were read from a single sample in a study of identical twins. TCRdb itself ran the 5' RACE reads through MiXCR, one entry per CDR3 protein. The sample consists of roughly 710,000 distinct CDR3 sequences, roughly 6% of them appearing once. The sequenced sample consisted of naive T cells sorted from blood. The receptor source for this set is a man younger than 30 in good health. Both conserved end residues are part of each CDR3. A D gene is named only where the DNA matches it firmly. The size entry is marked missing in some rows and otherwise reads once, few, many or a size class.

d_gene: TRBD1
j_gene: TRBJ1-2
abundance: few
v_gene: TRBV4-2
CDR3nt: TGTGCCAGCAGTAAAGAGGGGGCACTAATCCATGGCTACACCTTC
CDR3aa: CASSKEGALIHGYTF

d_gene: TRBD1
j_gene: TRBJ1-2
abundance: many
v_gene: TRBV4-3
CDR3nt: TGCGCCAGCAGCCAAGGCCTCGGGACAGCTGGCTACACCTTC
CDR3aa: CASSQGLGTAGYTF

d_gene: .
j_gene: TRBJ2-2
abundance: many
v_gene: TRBV29-1
CDR3nt: TGCAGCGTTCACGAGGATAACACCGGGGAGCTGTTTTTT
CDR3aa: CSVHEDNTGELFF

d_gene: TRBD2
j_gene: TRBJ2-3
abundance: many
v_gene: TRBV12-3/TRBV12-4
CDR3nt: TGTGCCAGCAGTTTACCCGGACTAGCGGCCACAGATACGCAGTATTTT
CDR3aa: CASSLPGLAATDTQYF

d_gene: .
j_gene: TRBJ2-5
abundance: many
v_gene: TRBV5-6
CDR3nt: TGTGCCAGCAGCTGGGGAGGTCAAGAGACCCAGTACTTC
CDR3aa: CASSWGGQETQYF

d_gene: TRBD2
j_gene: TRBJ2-1
abundance: few
v_gene: TRBV7-6
CDR3nt: TGTGCCAGCAGCCCTCGACTAGCGGCCTCCTACAATGAGCAGTTCTTC
CDR3aa: CASSPRLAASYNEQFF

d_gene: .
j_gene: TRBJ1-6
abundance: many
v_gene: TRBV12-3/TRBV12-4
CDR3nt: TGTGCCAGCACCCCTCGGGACACAGATAATTCACCCCTCCACTTT
CDR3aa: CASTPRDTDNSPLHF

d_gene: .
j_gene: TRBJ2-1
abundance: few
v_gene: TRBV14
CDR3nt: TGTGCCAGCAGCCAATGGGACCGTAATGAGCAGTTCTTC
CDR3aa: CASSQWDRNEQFF

d_gene: .
j_gene: TRBJ2-7
abundance: many
v_gene: TRBV12-3/TRBV12-4
CDR3nt: TGTGCCAGCAGTGCCTCGAGGCAGGGGACCTCCTCCTACGAGCAGTACTTC
CDR3aa: CASSASRQGTSSYEQYF

d_gene: TRBD2
j_gene: TRBJ2-3
abundance: many
v_gene: TRBV7-3
CDR3nt: TGTGCCAGCAGCTTTAGCGGGACTAGCACAGATACGCAGTATTTT
CDR3aa: CASSFSGTSTDTQYF

d_gene: .
j_gene: TRBJ2-7
abundance: .
v_gene: TRBV20-1
CDR3nt: TGCAGTGCTAGAGATGTGAGGGGTGGTGAGCAGTACTTC
CDR3aa: CSARDVRGGEQYF

d_gene: .
j_gene: TRBJ1-5
abundance: many
v_gene: TRBV7-9
CDR3nt: TGTGCCAGCAGCTACTCGATAGGGAATAGCAATCAGCCCCAGCATTTT
CDR3aa: CASSYSIGNSNQPQHF

d_gene: TRBD2
j_gene: TRBJ2-7
abundance: many
v_gene: TRBV5-1
CDR3nt: TGCGCCAGCAGCTTGGAAGGGACTAGAGGGGACGAGCAGTACTTC
CDR3aa: CASSLEGTRGDEQYF

d_gene: .
j_gene: TRBJ1-1
abundance: many
v_gene: TRBV29-1
CDR3nt: TGCAGCGTGGGGGGACGGAAGAACACTGAAGCTTTCTTT
CDR3aa: CSVGGRKNTEAFF

d_gene: .
j_gene: TRBJ2-1
abundance: many
v_gene: TRBV10-3
CDR3nt: TGTGCCATCAGTGAGGGAGTAGCGGAGGAGCAGTTCTTC
CDR3aa: CAISEGVAEEQFF

d_gene: .
j_gene: TRBJ2-3
abundance: .
v_gene: TRBV13
CDR3nt: TGTGCCAGCAGCTTAGTAGTGACTCCTTCTAGCACAGATACGCAGTATTTT
CDR3aa: CASSLVVTPSSTDTQYF

d_gene: .
j_gene: TRBJ2-1
abundance: many
v_gene: TRBV5-5
CDR3nt: TGTGCCAGCAGCCCACCCCATTTGTATGAGCAGTTCTTC
CDR3aa: CASSPPHLYEQFF

d_gene: .
j_gene: TRBJ1-6
abundance: .
v_gene: TRBV6-1
CDR3nt: TGTGCCAGCAGTGAAGTTGCCAATTCACCCCTCCACTTT
CDR3aa: CASSEVANSPLHF

d_gene: .
j_gene: TRBJ1-1
abundance: .
v_gene: TRBV11-2
CDR3nt: TGTGCCAGCACCCACCTTGGGGTCATGAACACTGAAGCTTTCTTT
CDR3aa: CASTHLGVMNTEAFF

d_gene: TRBD1
j_gene: TRBJ2-7
abundance: many
v_gene: TRBV6-5
CDR3nt: TGTGCCAGCAGTTACTGGGACAGGGACTCCTACGAGCAGTACTTC
CDR3aa: CASSYWDRDSYEQYF

d_gene: TRBD1
j_gene: TRBJ2-1
abundance: many
v_gene: TRBV13
CDR3nt: TGTGCCAGCAGCGCATCCGGGACAGGGTACAATGAGCAGTTCTTC
CDR3aa: CASSASGTGYNEQFF

d_gene: TRBD2
j_gene: TRBJ2-4
abundance: few
v_gene: TRBV5-1
CDR3nt: TGCGCCAGCAGCTTGGTGGGGACTAGCGGGTACAGCATTCAGTACTTC
CDR3aa: CASSLVGTSGYSIQYF

d_gene: .
j_gene: TRBJ2-1
abundance: .
v_gene: TRBV24-1
CDR3nt: TGTGCCACCAGTGGAGGGGGGTACAATGAGCAGTTCTTC
CDR3aa: CATSGGGYNEQFF

d_gene: .
j_gene: TRBJ1-3
abundance: once
v_gene: TRBV3-1
CDR3nt: TGTGCCAGCAGCCAAGATATCAGGAGGAGTGGGTTGGCCATATATTTT
CDR3aa: CASSQDIRRSGLAIYF

d_gene: .
j_gene: TRBJ1-2
abundance: many
v_gene: TRBV12-3/TRBV12-4
CDR3nt: TGTGCCAGCAGTTTGGTGCTAGCAGCTAACTATGGCTACACCTTC
CDR3aa: CASSLVLAANYGYTF

d_gene: .
j_gene: TRBJ2-2
abundance: many
v_gene: TRBV7-7
CDR3nt: TGTGCCAGCAGCTTAGCTTGGAAAGTACCCACCGGGGAGCTGTTTTTT
CDR3aa: CASSLAWKVPTGELFF

d_gene: .
j_gene: TRBJ2-5
abundance: many
v_gene: TRBV4-1
CDR3nt: TGCGCCAGCAGCCAAGATGGCTCAGGCGTAAGACAAGAGACCCAGTACTTC
CDR3aa: CASSQDGSGVRQETQYF